The source of this T cell receptor beta chain is a study of T cells in Graves' hyperthyroidism and ophthalmopathy. Study overall: Peripheral blood was acquired at first diagnosis, ahead of any therapy whatsoever. Overall study results and limits: The majority of expanded thyroid clonotypes above 0.001 also appeared in blood.

Graves' hyperthyroidism is called stable when ophthalmopathy does not progress within 18 months. Clinical symptoms, serum thyroxine, TRAb, thyroid ultrasound and orbital computed tomography established diagnosis. Amplified TCR beta CDR3 regions derived from RNA transcripts. The study used the HTBI primer set for a first-round RT-PCR of the TCR CDR3. TCRdb reanalysed the multiplex PCR reads using MiXCR and keeps one entry per CDR3 protein. Of about 480,000 distinct CDR3 sequences in the sample, about an eighth were seen once. On this clonotype itself: No antigen is known for it. This likely comes from a read error, as the CDR3 has no conserved phenylalanine or tryptophan at its end.

CDR3 length: 17 residues. Germline lookup yields CDR1 MGHDK and CDR2 SYGVNS. V was cut by 2 bases and J by 0 bases, with 16 bases left in between. Sequenced material: blood. V is TRBV25-1 and J is TRBJ1-1; D may be TRBD1 (5 bases). This TCR came from a woman aged 18 to 35 with Graves' hyperthyroidism. DNA for the CDR3: TGTGCCAGCAGTGAACCCCCGGGGGAGGGCTTGAACACTGAAGCTTTCCTT. As protein: CASSEPPGEGLNTEAFL.